The 6 T cell receptor beta chains below all came from one sample that was sequenced in a study of blood T cell repertoires in COVID-19. Clones were sequenced by immunoSEQ multiplex PCR, and TCRdb holds only the in-frame ones, with some missing. Of 150,000 to 200,000 clones in the sample, 60% to 85% are singletons; the top ten hold around 16%. Input material: peripheral blood. These TCRs come from a man in his sixties with active or convalescent COVID-19.

The V gene is TRBV19, the J gene TRBJ2-3, with unresolved D. The CDR3 is made up of 12 amino acids. V was clipped by 5 bases and J by 6 bases, with 9 bases between them. From germline, CDR1 is LNHDA and CDR2 SQIVND (reference sequence). The CDR3 DNA reads as TGTGCCAGTAGTGAGTTTCGGGATACGCAGTATTTT. It specifies CASSEFRDTQYF. Supplemented by reference TRBV19 and TRBJ2-3, the full variable domain reads DGGITQSPKYLFRKEGQNVTLSCEQNLNHDAMYWYRQDPGQGLRLIYYSQIVNDFQKGDIAEGYSVSREKKESFPLTVTSAQKNPTAFYLCASSEFRDTQYFGPGTRLTVL.

The rearrangement joins TRBV24-1 to TRBJ1-5; 11 positions match TRBD1. Germline loops: CDR1 KGHDR, CDR2 SFDVKD. The CDR3 loop spans 15 amino acids. With V trimmed by 4 bases and J by 9 bases, 7 bases remained unmatched. The CDR3: CATSDRDRGAWPQHF. In DNA, the CDR3 is TGTGCCACCAGTGACCGGGACAGGGGGGCATGGCCCCAGCATTTT.

The chain is built from TRBV28 and TRBJ1-5; 8 nucleotides match TRBD1. CDR1 MDHEN and CDR2 SYDVKM come from the germline V gene. The V segment lost 5 bases and the J segment 5 bases; nucleotides outside the gene matches: 8. This CDR3 has 15 amino acids. The CDR3 DNA sequence: TGTGCCAGCAGTGCCTCTAGACAGGGGTATCAGCCCCAGCATTTT. As protein: CASSASRQGYQPQHF.

The chain recombines TRBV28 with TRBJ1-6, with 7 nucleotides matching TRBD1. CDR1 MDHEN and CDR2 SYDVKM come from the germline V gene. V dropped 5 bases and J dropped 7; count of bases not matched to a gene: 8. The length of the CDR3 is 15 residues. CDR3 sequence: CASSPRAGGNSPLHF. The CDR3, as DNA: TGTGCCAGCAGTCCCCGGGCAGGGGGGAATTCACCCCTCCACTTT.

The chain joins TRBV5-1 to TRBJ1-1; D possibly corresponds to TRBD1 (6 bases). The germline CDR1 and CDR2 sequences are SGHRS and YFSETQ. V lost 1 base to trimming and J lost 1 base, with 11 bases between them. The CDR3 extends over 15 amino acids. The CDR3 region has the DNA TGCGCCAGCAGCTTGAATGACAGGAGGAACACTGAAGCTTTCTTT. Its translation is CASSLNDRRNTEAFF.

This clone was detected only a few times. The rearrangement uses TRBV27 and TRBJ2-3, with D unclear. The V and J ends lost 3 bases and 5 bases respectively, with 9 bases between them. Germline lookup yields CDR1 MNHEY and CDR2 SMNVEV (reference sequence). The CDR3 has 13 residues. Here the CDR3 reads CASSFQGEDTQYF. The CDR3 bases are TGTGCCAGCAGTTTTCAAGGAGAAGATACGCAGTATTTT.